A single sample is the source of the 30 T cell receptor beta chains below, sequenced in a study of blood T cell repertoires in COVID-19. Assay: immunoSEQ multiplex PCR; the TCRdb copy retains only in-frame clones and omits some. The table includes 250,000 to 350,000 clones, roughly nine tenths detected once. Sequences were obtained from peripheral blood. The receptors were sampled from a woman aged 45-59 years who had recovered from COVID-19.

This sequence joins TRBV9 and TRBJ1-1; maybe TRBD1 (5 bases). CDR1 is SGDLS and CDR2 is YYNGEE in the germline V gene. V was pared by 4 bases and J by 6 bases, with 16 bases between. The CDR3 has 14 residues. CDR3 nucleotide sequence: TGTGCCAGCAGCAAGGATGGGGGAGGGGCTGAAGCTTTCTTT. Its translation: CASSKDGGGAEAFF.

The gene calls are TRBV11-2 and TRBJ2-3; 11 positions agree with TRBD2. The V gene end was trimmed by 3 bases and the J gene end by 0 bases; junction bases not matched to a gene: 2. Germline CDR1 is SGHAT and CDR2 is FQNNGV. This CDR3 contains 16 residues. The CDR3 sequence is CASSLRTSGSTDTQYF. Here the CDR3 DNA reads TGTGCCAGCAGCTTGAGGACTAGCGGGAGCACAGATACGCAGTATTTT.

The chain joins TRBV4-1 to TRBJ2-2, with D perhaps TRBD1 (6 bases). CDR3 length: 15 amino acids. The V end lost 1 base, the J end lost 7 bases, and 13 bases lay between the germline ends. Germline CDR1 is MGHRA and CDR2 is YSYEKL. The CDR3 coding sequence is TGCGCCAGCAGCCAAGGTCCAGGGGACATCGGGGAGCTGTTTTTT. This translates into CASSQGPGDIGELFF.

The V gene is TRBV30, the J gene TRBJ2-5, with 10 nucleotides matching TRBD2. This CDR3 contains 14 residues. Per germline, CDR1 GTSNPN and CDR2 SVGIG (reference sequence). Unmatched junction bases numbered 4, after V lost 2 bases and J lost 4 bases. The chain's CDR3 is CAWSSGGVPETQYF. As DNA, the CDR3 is TGTGCCTGGAGTAGCGGGGGGGTTCCAGAGACCCAGTACTTC.

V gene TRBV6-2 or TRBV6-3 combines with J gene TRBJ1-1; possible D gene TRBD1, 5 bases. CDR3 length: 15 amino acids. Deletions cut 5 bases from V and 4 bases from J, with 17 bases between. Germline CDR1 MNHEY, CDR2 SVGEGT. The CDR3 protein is CASSPRSGWGTEAFF. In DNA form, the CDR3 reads TGTGCCAGCAGTCCCCGCTCAGGGTGGGGCACTGAAGCTTTCTTT.

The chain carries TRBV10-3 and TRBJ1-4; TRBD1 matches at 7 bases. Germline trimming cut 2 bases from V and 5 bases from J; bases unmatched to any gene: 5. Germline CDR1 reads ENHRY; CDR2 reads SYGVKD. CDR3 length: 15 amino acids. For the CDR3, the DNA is TGTGCCATCAGTGAGACGGGACAGCCGAATGAAAAACTGTTTTTT. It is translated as CAISETGQPNEKLFF.

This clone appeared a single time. The CDR3 bases are TGTGCCAGCAGTTACTCCGGGGTAGGGTACACTGAAGCTTTCTTT. It yields the protein CASSYSGVGYTEAFF. The chain recombines TRBV6-6 with TRBJ1-1; D gene uncertain. The CDR3 is 15 residues long. The V gene lost 0 bases and the J gene lost 3 bases, with 11 bases spanning the gap. In germline, CDR1 is MNHNY, CDR2 SVGAGI (reference sequence).

CDR3 loop: CASSPPLGASATNEKLFF. CDR3 sequence (DNA): TGTGCCAGCTCACCACCTCTAGGAGCTTCTGCAACTAATGAAAAACTGTTTTTT. The chain combines TRBV18 with TRBJ1-4; D uncertain. This CDR3 is built from 18 residues. Germline lookup yields CDR1 KGHSH and CDR2 LQKENI. V lost 0 bases and J lost 0, with 14 bases in between.

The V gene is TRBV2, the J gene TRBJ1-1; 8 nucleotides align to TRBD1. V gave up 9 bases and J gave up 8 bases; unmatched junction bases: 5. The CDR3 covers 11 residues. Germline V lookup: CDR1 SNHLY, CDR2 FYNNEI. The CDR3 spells CARIRTGEAFF. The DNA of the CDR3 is TGTGCCAGGATTCGGACAGGGGAAGCTTTCTTT.

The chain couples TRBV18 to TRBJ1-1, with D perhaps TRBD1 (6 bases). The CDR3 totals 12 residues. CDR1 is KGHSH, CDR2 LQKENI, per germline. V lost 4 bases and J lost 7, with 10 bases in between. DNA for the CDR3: TGTGCCAGCTCACTCAGAGGGGGTGAAGCTTTCTTT. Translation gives CASSLRGGEAFF.

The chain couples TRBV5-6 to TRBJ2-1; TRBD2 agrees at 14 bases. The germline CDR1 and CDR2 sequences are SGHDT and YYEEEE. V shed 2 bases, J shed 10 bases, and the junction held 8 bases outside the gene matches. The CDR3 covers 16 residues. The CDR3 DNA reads TGTGCCAGCAGCTTACCGGGACTAGCGGGAGAATCCGAGCAGTTCTTC. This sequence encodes CASSLPGLAGESEQFF.

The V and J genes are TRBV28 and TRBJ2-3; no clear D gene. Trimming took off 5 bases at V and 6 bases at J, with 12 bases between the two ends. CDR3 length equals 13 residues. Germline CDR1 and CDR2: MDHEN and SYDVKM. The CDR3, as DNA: TGTGCCAGCAGTCGTCAAAGCCGGGATACGCAGTATTTT. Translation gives CASSRQSRDTQYF.

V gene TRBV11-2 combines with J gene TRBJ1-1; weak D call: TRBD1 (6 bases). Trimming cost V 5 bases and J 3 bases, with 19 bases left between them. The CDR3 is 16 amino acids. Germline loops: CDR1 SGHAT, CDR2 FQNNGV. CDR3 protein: CASSPLQGRGDTEAFF. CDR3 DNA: TGTGCCAGCAGCCCTCTCCAGGGGCGGGGGGACACTGAAGCTTTCTTT.

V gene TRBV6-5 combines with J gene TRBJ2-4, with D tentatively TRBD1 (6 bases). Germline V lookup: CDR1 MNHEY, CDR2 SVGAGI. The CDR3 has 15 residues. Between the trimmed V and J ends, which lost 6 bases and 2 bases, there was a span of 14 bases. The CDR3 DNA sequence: TGTGCCAGCAGAAACAGGGTTTTTACCAAAAACATTCAGTACTTC. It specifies CASRNRVFTKNIQYF.

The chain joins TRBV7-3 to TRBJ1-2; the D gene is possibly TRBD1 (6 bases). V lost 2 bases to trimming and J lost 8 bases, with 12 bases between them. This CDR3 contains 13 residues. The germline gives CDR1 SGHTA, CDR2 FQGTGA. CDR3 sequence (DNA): TGTGCCAGCAGCTTATCCGCAGGGGAAGGCTACACCTTC. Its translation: CASSLSAGEGYTF.

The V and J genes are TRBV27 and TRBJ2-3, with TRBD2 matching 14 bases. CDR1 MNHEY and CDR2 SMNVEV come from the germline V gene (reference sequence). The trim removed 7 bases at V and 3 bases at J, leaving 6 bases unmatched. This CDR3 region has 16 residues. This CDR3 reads CASTRLAGGRTDTQYF. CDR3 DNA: TGTGCCAGCACCCGACTAGCGGGGGGGCGGACAGATACGCAGTATTTT.

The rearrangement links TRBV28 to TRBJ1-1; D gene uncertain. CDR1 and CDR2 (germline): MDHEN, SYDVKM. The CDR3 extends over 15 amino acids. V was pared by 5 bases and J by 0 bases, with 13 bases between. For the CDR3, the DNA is TGTGCCAGCAGTGTCCAGGTAGGCATGAACACTGAAGCTTTCTTT. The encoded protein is CASSVQVGMNTEAFF.

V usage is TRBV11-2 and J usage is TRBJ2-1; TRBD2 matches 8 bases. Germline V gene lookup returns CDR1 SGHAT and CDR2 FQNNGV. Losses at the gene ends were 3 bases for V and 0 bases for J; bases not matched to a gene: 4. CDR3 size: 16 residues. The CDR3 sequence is CASSFGTRGSYNEQFF. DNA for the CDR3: TGTGCCAGCAGCTTTGGGACTAGGGGCTCCTACAATGAGCAGTTCTTC.

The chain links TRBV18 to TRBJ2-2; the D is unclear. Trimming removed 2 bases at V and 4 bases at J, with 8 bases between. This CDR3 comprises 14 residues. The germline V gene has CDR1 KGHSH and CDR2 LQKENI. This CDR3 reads CASSPSYRTGELFF. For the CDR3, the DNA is TGTGCCAGCTCACCATCCTACCGCACCGGGGAGCTGTTTTTT.

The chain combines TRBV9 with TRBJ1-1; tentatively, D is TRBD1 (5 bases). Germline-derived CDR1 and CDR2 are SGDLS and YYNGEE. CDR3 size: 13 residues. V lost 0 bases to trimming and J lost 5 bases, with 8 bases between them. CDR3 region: CASSVGGQTEAFF. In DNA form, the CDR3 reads TGTGCCAGCAGCGTAGGGGGCCAGACTGAAGCTTTCTTT.

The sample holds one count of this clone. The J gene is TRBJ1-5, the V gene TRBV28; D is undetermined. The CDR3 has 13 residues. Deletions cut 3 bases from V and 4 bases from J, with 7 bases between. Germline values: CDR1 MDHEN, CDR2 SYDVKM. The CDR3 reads CASSLPGNQPQHF. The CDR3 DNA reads TGTGCCAGCAGTTTGCCGGGGAATCAGCCCCAGCATTTT.

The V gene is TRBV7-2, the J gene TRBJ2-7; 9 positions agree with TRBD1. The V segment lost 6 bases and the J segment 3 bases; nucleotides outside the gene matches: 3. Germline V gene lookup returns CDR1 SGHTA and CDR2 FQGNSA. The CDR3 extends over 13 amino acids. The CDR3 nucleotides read TGTGCCAGCAGGGGACAGGGAGACTACGAGCAGTACTTC. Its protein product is CASRGQGDYEQYF.

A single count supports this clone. The CDR3 protein is CASSVGPRNEQFF. CDR3 nucleotide sequence: TGTGCCAGCAGCGTAGGGCCCCGCAATGAGCAGTTCTTC. The chain employs TRBV9 and TRBJ2-1, with D unresolved. Between the trimmed V and J ends, which lost 0 bases and 6 bases, there was a span of 7 bases. This CDR3 is 13 amino acids long. Per the germline V gene, CDR1 is SGDLS and CDR2 is YYNGEE.

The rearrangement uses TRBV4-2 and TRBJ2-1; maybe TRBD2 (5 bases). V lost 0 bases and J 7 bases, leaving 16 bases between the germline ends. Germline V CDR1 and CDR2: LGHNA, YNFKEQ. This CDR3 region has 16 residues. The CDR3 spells CASSQEIAGLANEQFF. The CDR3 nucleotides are TGTGCCAGCAGCCAAGAAATAGCTGGGCTAGCAAATGAGCAGTTCTTC.

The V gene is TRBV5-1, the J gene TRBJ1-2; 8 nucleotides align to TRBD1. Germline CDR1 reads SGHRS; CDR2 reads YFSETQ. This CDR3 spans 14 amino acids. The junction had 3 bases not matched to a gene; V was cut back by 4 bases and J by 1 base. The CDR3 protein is CASSPTGDNYGYTF. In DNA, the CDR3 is TGCGCCAGCAGCCCGACAGGGGATAACTATGGCTACACCTTC.

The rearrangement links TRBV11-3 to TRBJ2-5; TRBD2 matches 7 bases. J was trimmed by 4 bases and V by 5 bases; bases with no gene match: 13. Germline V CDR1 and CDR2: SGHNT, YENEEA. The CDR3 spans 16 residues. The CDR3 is CASSPGGALPGETQYF. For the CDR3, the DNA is TGTGCCAGCAGCCCGGGGGGAGCCCTTCCGGGAGAGACCCAGTACTTC. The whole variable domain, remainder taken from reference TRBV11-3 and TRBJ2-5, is EAGVVQSPRYKIIEKKQPVAFWCNPISGHNTLYWYLQNLGQGPELLIRYENEEAVDDSQLPKDRFSAERLKGVDSTLKIQPAELGDSAVYLCASSPGGALPGETQYFGPGTRLLVL.

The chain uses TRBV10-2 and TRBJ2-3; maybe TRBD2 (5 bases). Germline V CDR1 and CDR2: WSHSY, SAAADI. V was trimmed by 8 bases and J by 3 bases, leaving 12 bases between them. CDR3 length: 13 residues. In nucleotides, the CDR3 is TGCGCCAGCTTCGTCGGACTGACAGATACGCAGTATTTT. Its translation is CASFVGLTDTQYF.

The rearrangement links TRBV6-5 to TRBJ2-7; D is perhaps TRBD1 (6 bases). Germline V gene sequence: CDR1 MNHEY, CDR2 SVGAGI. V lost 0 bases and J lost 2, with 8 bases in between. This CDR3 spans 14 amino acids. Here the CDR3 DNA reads TGTGCCAGCAGTTACTCAGGGACACCCTACGAGCAGTACTTC. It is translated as CASSYSGTPYEQYF.

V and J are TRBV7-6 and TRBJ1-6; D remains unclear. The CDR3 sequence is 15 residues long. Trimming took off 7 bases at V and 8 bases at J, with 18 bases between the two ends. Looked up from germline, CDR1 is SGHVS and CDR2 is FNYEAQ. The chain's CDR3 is CASTFKCFPDSPLHF. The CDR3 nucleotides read TGTGCCAGCACGTTTAAATGCTTTCCGGATTCACCCCTCCACTTT.

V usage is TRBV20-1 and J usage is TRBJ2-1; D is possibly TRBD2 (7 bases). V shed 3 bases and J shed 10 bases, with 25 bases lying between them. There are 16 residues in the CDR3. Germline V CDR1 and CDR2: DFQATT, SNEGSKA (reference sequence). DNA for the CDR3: TGCAGTGCTAGTCCCCCTCTTAGGGGGTCCGGGGGGGAGCAGTTCTTC. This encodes CSASPPLRGSGGEQFF.